The 8 T cell receptor beta chains reported below all come from one sample, sequenced in a study of tumor-infiltrating lymphocytes in oesophageal squamous cell carcinoma. TCRdb re-analysed the PCR reads in MiXCR, keeping a single row per CDR3 protein. The table has over 15,000 distinct CDR3 sequences, around 43% seen once. The sequenced material came from blood. These receptors all stem from a male donor with esophageal squamous cell carcinoma.

This clonotype was found many times. This chain connects TRBV4-1 to TRBJ2-1; maybe TRBD2 (5 bases). The J call is in doubt because the DNA end fits TRBJ2-7 better. CDR3 length: 17 amino acids. Germline-derived CDR1 and CDR2 are MGHRA and YSYEKL. Here the CDR3 reads CASSQAGLESSYNEQYF. In nucleotides, the CDR3 is TGCGCCAGCAGCCAAGCCGGACTCGAAAGCTCCTACAATGAGCAGTACTTC.

This clonotype was counted ten times or more. V usage is TRBV12-3 or TRBV12-4 and J usage is TRBJ2-1; 13 nucleotides agree with TRBD2. The CDR3 spans 15 residues. V dropped 5 bases and J dropped 6; count of bases not matched to a gene: 4. The CDR3 DNA reads as TGTGCCAGCAGTCCCGGGACTAGCGGGACCAATGAGCAGTTCTTC. This codes for CASSPGTSGTNEQFF.

This clonotype has a count of ten or more. Without the conserved terminal phenylalanine or tryptophan, this CDR3 likely stems from a read error. The limits of the CDR3 on the DNA are not certain, so only TCRdb's listed CDR3 is given. The chain recombines TRBV6-8 with TRBJ2-6; TRBD1 is the table's D call and was not checked against the DNA. The CDR3 numbers 11 amino acids, ends counted. Germline CDR1 MNHGY, CDR2 SAAAGT. CDR3 sequence reads: CWGNGIRDQDM.

CDR3 in DNA: TGTGCCAGCAGCTCCGGACAGAGAACGAACACTGAAGCTTTCTTT. As protein: CASSSGQRTNTEAFF. The rearrangement links TRBV7-9 to TRBJ1-1, with a tentative D call TRBD1 (6 bases). The V gene lost 4 bases and the J gene lost 1 base, with 13 bases spanning the gap. Germline V gene data show CDR1 as SEHNR and CDR2 as FQNEAQ (reference sequence). The CDR3 is made up of 15 amino acids.

This chain joins TRBV7-9 and TRBJ2-5, with 9 bases identical to TRBD1. The J call may be wrong; the DNA end is better matched by TRBJ2-7. Germline CDR1 SEHNR, CDR2 FQNEAQ (reference sequence). This CDR3 spans 14 amino acids. CDR3 sequence: CASSRQGGVYEQYF. The CDR3 coding sequence is TGTGCCAGCAGCCGACAGGGGGGAGTCTACGAGCAGTACTTC.

The chain combines TRBV7-6 with TRBJ2-3, with D perhaps TRBD2 (7 bases). The J call is uncertain, as TRBJ2-1 better fits the DNA end. The germline V gene has CDR1 SGHVS and CDR2 FNYEAQ. The length of the CDR3 is 15 residues. The CDR3 region is CASSLVGGPYNEQFF. As DNA, the CDR3 is TGTGCCAGCAGCTTAGTCGGGGGGCCTTACAATGAGCAGTTCTTC.

This clonotype was seen more than once but under ten times. V gene TRBV19 combines with J gene TRBJ1-3, with D hard to call. The CDR3 covers 13 residues. V was pared by 6 bases and J by 0 bases, with 6 bases between. Germline CDR1 is LNHDA and CDR2 is SQIVND (reference sequence). CDR3 protein: CASSGDSGNTIYF. The DNA for the CDR3 is TGTGCCAGTAGCGGAGACTCTGGAAACACCATATATTTT. The variable domain in full, with the rest retrieved from reference TRBV19 and TRBJ1-3, is DGGITQSPKYLFRKEGQNVTLSCEQNLNHDAMYWYRQDPGQGLRLIYYSQIVNDFQKGDIAEGYSVSREKKESFPLTVTSAQKNPTAFYLCASSGDSGNTIYFGEGSWLTVV.

This clonotype is medium-sized by share. V gene TRBV6-1 combines with J gene TRBJ2-7, with 7 bases aligning to TRBD1. V lost 1 base, J lost 2 bases, and 5 bases stayed unmatched. CDR1 and CDR2 from the germline V gene are MNHNS and SASEGT. The CDR3 spans 15 residues. The CDR3 nucleotides read TGTGCCAGCAGTGAAGTTAGCCAGGGGGCCTACGAGCAGTACTTC. Residues: CASSEVSQGAYEQYF.